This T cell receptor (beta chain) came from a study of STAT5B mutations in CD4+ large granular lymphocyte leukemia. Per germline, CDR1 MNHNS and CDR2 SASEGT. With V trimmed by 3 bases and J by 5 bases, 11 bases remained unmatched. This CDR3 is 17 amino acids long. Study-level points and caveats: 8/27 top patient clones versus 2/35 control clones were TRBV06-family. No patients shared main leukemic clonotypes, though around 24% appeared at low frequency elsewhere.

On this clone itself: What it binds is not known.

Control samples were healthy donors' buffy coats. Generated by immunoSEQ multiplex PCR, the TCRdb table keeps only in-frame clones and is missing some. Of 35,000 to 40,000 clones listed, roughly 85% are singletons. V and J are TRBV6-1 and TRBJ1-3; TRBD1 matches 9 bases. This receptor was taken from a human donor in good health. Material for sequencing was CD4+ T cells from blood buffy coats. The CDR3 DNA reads TGTGCCAGCAGTGAGCGACAGGGGGAATACGTTAGAAACACCATATATTTT. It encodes CASSERQGEYVRNTIYF.